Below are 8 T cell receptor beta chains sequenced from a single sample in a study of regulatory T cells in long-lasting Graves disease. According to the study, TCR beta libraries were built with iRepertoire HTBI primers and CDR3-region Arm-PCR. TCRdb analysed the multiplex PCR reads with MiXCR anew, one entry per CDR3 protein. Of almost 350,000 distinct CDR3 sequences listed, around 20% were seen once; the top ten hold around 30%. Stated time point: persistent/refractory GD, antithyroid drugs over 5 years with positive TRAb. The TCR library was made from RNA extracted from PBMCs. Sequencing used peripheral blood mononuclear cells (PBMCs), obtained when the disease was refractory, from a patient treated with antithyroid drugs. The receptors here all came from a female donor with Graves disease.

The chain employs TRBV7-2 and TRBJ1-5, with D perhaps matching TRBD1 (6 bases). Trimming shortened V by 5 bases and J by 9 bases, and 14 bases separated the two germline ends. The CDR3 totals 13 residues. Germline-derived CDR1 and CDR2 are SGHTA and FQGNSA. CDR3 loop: CASSPDSPRPQHF. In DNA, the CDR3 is TGTGCCAGCAGCCCGGACAGTCCTAGGCCCCAGCATTTT.

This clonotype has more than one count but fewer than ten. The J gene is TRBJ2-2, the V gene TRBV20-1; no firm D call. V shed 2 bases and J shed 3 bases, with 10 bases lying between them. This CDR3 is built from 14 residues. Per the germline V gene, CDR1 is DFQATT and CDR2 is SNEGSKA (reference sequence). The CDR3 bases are TGCAGTGCTAGAAAGCAGGCATACACCGGGGAGCTGTTTTTT. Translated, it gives CSARKQAYTGELFF.

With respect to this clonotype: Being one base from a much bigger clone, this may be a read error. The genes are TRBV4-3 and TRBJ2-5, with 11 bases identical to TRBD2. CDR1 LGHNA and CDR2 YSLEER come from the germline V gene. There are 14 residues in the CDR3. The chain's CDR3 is CVSSQLAGEETQYF. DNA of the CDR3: TGCGTCAGCAGCCAACTAGCGGGGGAAGAGACCCAGTACTTC.

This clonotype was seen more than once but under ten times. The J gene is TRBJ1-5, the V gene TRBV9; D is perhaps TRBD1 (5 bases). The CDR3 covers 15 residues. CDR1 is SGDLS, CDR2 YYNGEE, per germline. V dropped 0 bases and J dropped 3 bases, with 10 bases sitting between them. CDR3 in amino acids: CASSVAGAPNQPQHF. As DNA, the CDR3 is TGTGCCAGCAGCGTAGCTGGGGCCCCCAATCAGCCCCAGCATTTT. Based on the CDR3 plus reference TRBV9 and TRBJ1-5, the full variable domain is DSGVTQTPKHLITATGQRVTLRCSPRSGDLSVYWYQQSLDQGLQFLIQYYNGEERAKGNILERFSAQQFPDLHSELNLSSLELGDSALYFCASSVAGAPNQPQHFGDGTRLSIL.

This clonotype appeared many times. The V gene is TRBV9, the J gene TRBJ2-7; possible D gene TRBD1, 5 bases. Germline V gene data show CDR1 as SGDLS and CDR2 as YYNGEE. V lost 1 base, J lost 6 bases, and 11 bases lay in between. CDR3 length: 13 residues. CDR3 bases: TGTGCCAGCAGCGTACAGGGCGCCGGCGAGCAGTACTTC. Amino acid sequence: CASSVQGAGEQYF.

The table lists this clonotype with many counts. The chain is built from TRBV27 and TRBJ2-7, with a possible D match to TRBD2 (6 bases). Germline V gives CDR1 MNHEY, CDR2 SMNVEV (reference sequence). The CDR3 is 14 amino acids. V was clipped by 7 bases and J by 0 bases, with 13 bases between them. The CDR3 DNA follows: TGTGCCAGCATGTCTGTGGGGGGCTCCTACGAGCAGTACTTC. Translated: CASMSVGGSYEQYF.

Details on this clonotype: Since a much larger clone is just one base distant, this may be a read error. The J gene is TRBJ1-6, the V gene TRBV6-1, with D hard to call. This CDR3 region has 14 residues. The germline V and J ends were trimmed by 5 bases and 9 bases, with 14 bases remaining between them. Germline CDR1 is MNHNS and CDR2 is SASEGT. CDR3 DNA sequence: TGTGCCAGCAGTCCGCGAACTTCTCGTTCACCCCTCCACTTT. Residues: CASSPRTSRSPLHF.

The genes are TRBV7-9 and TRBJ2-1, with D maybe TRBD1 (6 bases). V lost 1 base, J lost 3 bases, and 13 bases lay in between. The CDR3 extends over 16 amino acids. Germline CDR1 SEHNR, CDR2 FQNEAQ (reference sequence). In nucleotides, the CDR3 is TGTGCCAGCAGCTTAGAATGGGGCAGGGGCTACAATGAGCAGTTCTTC. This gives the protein CASSLEWGRGYNEQFF.